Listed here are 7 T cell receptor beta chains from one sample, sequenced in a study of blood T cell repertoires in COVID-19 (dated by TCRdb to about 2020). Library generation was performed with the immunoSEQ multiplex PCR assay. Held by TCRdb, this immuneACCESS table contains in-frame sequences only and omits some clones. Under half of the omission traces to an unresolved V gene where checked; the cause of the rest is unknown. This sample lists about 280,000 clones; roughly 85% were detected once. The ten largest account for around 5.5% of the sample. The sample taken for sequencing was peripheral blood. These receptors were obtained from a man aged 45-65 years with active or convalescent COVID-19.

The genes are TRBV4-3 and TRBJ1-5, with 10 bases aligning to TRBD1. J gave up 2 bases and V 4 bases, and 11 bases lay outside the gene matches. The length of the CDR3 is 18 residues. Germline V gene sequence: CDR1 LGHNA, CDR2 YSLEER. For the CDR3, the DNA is TGCGCCAGCAGCCCGACCTCCACGACAGGGGGCGGCAATCAGCCCCAGCATTTT. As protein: CASSPTSTTGGGNQPQHF.

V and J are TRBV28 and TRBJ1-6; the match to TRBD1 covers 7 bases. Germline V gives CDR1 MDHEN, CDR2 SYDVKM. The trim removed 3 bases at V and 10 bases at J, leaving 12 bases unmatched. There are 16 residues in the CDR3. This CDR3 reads CASSFGEQGLGSPLHF. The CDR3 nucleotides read TGTGCCAGCAGTTTCGGGGAACAGGGGCTTGGGTCACCCCTCCACTTT.

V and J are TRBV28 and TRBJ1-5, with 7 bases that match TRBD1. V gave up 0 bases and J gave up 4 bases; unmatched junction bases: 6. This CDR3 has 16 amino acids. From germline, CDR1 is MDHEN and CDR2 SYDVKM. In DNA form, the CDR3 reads TGTGCCAGCAGTTTATGGAACAGGGGAGGAAATCAGCCCCAGCATTTT. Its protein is CASSLWNRGGNQPQHF.

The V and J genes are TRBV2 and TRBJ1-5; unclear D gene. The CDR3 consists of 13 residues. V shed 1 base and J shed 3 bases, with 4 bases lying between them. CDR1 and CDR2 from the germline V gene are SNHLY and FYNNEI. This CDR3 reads CASSEGLNQPQHF. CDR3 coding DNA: TGTGCCAGCAGTGAAGGTCTCAATCAGCCCCAGCATTTT.

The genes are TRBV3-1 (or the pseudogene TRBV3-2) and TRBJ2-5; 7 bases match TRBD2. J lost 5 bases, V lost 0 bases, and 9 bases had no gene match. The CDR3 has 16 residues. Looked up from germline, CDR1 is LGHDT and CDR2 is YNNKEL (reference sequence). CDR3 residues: CASSQDGRGGGETQYF. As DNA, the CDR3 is TGTGCCAGCAGCCAAGATGGGCGTGGGGGAGGGGAGACCCAGTACTTC.

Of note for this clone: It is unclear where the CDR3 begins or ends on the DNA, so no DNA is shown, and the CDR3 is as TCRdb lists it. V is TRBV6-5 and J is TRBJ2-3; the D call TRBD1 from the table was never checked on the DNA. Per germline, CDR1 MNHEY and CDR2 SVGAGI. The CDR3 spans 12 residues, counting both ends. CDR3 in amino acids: CASSWGTGALYF.

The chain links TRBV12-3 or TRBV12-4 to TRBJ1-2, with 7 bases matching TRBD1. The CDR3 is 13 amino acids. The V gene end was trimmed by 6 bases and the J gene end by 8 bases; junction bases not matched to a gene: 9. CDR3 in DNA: TGTGCCAGCAGAGGAGACAGGGCGGAAGGCTACACCTTC. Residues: CASRGDRAEGYTF.